This TCR beta chain was profiled in a study of blood T cell repertoires in COVID-19. Study details: Specimens from acute and convalescent COVID-19 originated in the United States, Italy and Spain. The analysed material was cDNA or gDNA that came from T cells, B-cell-depleted T cells, or PBMCs.

How the authors handled the data: Reference gene primer amplification gave nucleated cell count estimates. Repertoires were generated with immunoSEQ multiplex PCR, while TCRdb's copy carries only in-frame clones and drops some. D and trimming were read from the DNA, whereas the V and J calls and clone size are those reported in that table. The data show approximately 380,000 clones, 85% seen once. In this sample, this clone turned up many times. The germline V gene has CDR1 MGHRA and CDR2 YSYEKL. Trimming cost V 1 base and J 9 bases; bases outside gene matches: 8. This CDR3 has 14 residues. The specimen sequenced was peripheral blood. The sequence was obtained from a woman aged 18-30 years with acute or convalescent COVID-19. V is TRBV4-1 and J is TRBJ2-7; 8 bases align to TRBD1. CDR3 loop: CASSQGSDRAVQYF. The CDR3 bases are TGCGCCAGCAGCCAAGGGTCGGACAGGGCGGTGCAGTACTTC.